This TCR beta chain was documented in a study of blood T cell repertoires in COVID-19. About the research overall: Acute-phase and convalescent COVID-19 samples originated in the United States, Italy and Spain. T cells, B-cell-depleted T cells, or PBMCs provided the cDNA or gDNA that served as material.

The CDR3 is made up of 14 amino acids. In germline, CDR1 is SQVTM, CDR2 ANQGSEA. J gave up 3 bases and V 2 bases, and 5 bases lay outside the gene matches. For recovered donors of Cohort 3, there were two negative PCRs, clearance, or symptom resolution. In the study's own analysis: Reference gene primers were amplified, and this amplification served to estimate nucleated cell counts. The table came from immunoSEQ multiplex PCR; TCRdb's copy has only in-frame clones and leaves some out. That table furnishes V, J and clone size, whereas the DNA furnished D and trimming. This sample yields 200,000 to 300,000 clones, of which 85% to 90% are seen a single time; 3.5% to 4.5% belongs to the top ten.

The chain combines TRBV29-1 with TRBJ2-3; 7 nucleotides agree with TRBD1. This receptor was obtained from a woman in her twenties or thirties who had recovered from COVID-19. The specimen was PBMCs or T cells enriched from blood (not recorded which). The CDR3 nucleotides read TGCAGCGTTGAACAGGGGGTGGGAACAGATACGCAGTATTTT. This translates into CSVEQGVGTDTQYF.